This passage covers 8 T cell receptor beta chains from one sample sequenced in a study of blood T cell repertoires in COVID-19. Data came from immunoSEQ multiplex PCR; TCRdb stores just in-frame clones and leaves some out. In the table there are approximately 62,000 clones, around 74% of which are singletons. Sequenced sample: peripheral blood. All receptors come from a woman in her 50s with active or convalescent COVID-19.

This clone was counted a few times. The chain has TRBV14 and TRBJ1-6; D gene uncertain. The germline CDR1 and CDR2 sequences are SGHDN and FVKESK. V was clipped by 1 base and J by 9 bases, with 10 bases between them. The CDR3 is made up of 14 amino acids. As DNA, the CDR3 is TGTGCCAGCAGCCAAGCCTTCCCCGGTTCACCCCTCCACTTT. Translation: CASSQAFPGSPLHF.

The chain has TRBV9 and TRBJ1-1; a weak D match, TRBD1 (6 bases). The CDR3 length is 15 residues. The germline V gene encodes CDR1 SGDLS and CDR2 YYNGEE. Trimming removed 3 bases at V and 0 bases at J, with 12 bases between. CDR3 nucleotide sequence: TGTGCCAGCAGCGAGCCGGGGACACTGAACACTGAAGCTTTCTTT. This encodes CASSEPGTLNTEAFF.

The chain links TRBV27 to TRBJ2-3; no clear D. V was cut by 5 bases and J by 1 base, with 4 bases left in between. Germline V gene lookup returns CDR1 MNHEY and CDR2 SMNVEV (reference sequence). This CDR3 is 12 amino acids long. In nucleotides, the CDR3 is TGTGCCAGCAGTCCGGGCACAGATACGCAGTATTTT. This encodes CASSPGTDTQYF.

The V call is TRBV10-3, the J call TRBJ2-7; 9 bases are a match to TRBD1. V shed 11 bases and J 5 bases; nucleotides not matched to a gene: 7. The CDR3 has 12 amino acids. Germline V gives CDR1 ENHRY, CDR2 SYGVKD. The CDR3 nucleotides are TGTGCCGGGGGACAGGGAATGGACGAGCAGTACTTC. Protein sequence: CAGGQGMDEQYF.

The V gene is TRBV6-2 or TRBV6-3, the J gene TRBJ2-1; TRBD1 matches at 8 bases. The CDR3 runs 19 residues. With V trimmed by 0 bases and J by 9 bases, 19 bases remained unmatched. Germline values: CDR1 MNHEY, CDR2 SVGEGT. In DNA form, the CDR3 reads TGTGCCAGCAGTTACTCGAGATTTATCGGCAGGGGGCAGGTAGGTGAGCAGTTCTTC. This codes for CASSYSRFIGRGQVGEQFF.

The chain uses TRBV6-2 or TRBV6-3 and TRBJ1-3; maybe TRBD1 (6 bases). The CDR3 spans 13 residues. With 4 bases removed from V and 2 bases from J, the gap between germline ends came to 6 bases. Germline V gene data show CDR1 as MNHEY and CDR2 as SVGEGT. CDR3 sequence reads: CASSWGPGNTIYF. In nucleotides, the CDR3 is TGTGCCAGCAGTTGGGGGCCTGGAAACACCATATATTTT.

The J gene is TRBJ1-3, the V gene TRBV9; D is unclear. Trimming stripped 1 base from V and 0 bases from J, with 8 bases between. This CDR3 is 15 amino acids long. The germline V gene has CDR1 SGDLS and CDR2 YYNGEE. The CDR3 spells CASSVSQASGNTIYF. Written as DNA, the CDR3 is TGTGCCAGCAGCGTATCTCAGGCCTCTGGAAACACCATATATTTT. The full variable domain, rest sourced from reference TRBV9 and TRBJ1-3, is DSGVTQTPKHLITATGQRVTLRCSPRSGDLSVYWYQQSLDQGLQFLIQYYNGEERAKGNILERFSAQQFPDLHSELNLSSLELGDSALYFCASSVSQASGNTIYFGEGSWLTVV.

CDR3: CASSPDWGGEKLFF. The CDR3 bases are TGTGCCAGCAGCCCGGACTGGGGAGGTGAAAAACTGTTTTTT. V and J are TRBV7-2 and TRBJ1-4; D remains unclear. Germline CDR1 SGHTA, CDR2 FQGNSA. The CDR3 runs to 14 residues. Trimming removed 5 bases from V and 7 bases from J, with 14 bases in between.